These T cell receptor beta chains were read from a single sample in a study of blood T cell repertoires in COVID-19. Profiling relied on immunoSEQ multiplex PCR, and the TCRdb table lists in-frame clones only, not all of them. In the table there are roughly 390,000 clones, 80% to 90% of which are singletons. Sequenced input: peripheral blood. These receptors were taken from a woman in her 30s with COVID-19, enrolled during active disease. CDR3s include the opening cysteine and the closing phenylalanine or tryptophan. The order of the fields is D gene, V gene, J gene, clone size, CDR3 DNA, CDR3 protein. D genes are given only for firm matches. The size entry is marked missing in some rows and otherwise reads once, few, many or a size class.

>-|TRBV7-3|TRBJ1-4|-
TGTGCCAGCAGTCGTGTGGGGCGAGAAAAACTGTTTTTT
CASSRVGREKLFF
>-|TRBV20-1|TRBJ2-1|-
TGCAGTGCTAGAGGGAGATATGAGCAGTTCTTC
CSARGRYEQFF
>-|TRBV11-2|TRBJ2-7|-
TGTGCCAGCAGCTTGATCCAGGTTACTGGGGGGTTTTTGGAGCAGTACTTC
CASSLIQVTGGFLEQYF
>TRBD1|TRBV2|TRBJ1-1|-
TGTGCCAGCAGGCCCCGTAGGGGGCAGAACACTGAAGCTTTCTTT
CASRPRRGQNTEAFF
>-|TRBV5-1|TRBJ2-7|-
TGCGCCAGCAGCTTGATGAGCAACGAGCAGTACTTC
CASSLMSNEQYF
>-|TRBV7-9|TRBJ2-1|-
TGTGCCAGCAGCTTCTCGAGCGGGTTCAATGAGCAGTTCTTC
CASSFSSGFNEQFF
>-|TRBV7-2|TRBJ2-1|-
TGTGCCAGCAGCTTAGGTCGGACTATGTCCCCGAGGTTCTTC
CASSLGRTMSPRFF
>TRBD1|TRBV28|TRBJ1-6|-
TGTGCCAGCAGTCCCCGGACAGGGGACCATTATAATTCACCCCTCCACTTT
CASSPRTGDHYNSPLHF
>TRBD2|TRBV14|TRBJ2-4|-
TGTGCCAGCAGCCAACTAGCGGGATTGGCTCACTTC
CASSQLAGLAHF
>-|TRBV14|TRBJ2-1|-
TGTGCCAGCAGCCAAGACTTAGCGAGGAATGAGCAGTTCTTC
CASSQDLARNEQFF
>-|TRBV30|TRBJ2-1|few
TGTGCCTGGAGTGTCGCAGCGTCGGGGTACAATGAGCAGTTCTTC
CAWSVAASGYNEQFF
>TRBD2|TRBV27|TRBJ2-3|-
TGTGCCAGCAGCCCTAGACTAGCGGGAAGGGGCACAGATACGCAGTATTTT
CASSPRLAGRGTDTQYF
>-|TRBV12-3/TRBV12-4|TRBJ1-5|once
TGTGCCAGCAGTTTAGGAGCCAATCAGCCCCAGCATTTT
CASSLGANQPQHF
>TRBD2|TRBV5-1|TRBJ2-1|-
TGCGCCAGCAGCTTGGCGGGACTAGCGGGTATAAATGAGCAGTTCTTC
CASSLAGLAGINEQFF
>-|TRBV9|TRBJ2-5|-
TGTGCCAGCAGCGTAGATGTTGGCCTTTCCAGAGGAGAGACCCAGTACTTC
CASSVDVGLSRGETQYF
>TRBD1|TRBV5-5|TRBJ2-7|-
TGTGCCAGCAGCTTGGAGGCAGGGGGCGACTACGAGCAGTACTTC
CASSLEAGGDYEQYF
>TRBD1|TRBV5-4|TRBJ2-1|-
TGTGCCAGCAGCCCCAGGGACAGGGAGCACAATGAGCAGTTCTTC
CASSPRDREHNEQFF
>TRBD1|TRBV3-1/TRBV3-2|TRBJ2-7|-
TGTGCCAGCAGCCCGGGGACAGGTTTCGAGCAGTACTTC
CASSPGTGFEQYF
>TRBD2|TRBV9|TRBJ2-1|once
TGTGCCAGCAGCGTAGTTAGCGGGAGGGCCATTCAGTTCTTC
CASSVVSGRAIQFF
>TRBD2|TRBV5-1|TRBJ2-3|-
TGCGCCAGCAGCTCCGGGACTAGCGGGAGAAGCACAGATACGCAGTATTTT
CASSSGTSGRSTDTQYF
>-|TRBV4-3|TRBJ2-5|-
TGCGCCAGCAGCCAAGTCCAGCAAGAGACCCAGTACTTC
CASSQVQQETQYF
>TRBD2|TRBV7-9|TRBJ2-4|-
TGTGCCAGCAGCTTATGGGGGGGAGTTGCCAAAAACATTCAGTACTTC
CASSLWGGVAKNIQYF
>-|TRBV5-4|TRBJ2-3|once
TGTGCCAGCAGCCTTTACACTAGAGGAGATACGCAGTATTTT
CASSLYTRGDTQYF
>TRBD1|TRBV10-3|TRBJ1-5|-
TGTGCCATCAGTGAGTCGACAGGGGTAGGTCAGCCCCAGCATTTT
CAISESTGVGQPQHF
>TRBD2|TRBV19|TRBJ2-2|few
TGTGCCAGTAGTATTAGCGGGAGGGGCGAGGACACCGGGGAGCTGTTTTTT
CASSISGRGEDTGELFF
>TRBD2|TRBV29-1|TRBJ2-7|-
TGCAGCGCCGGTGGACAGACTAGCGGGAGTTTCTACGAGCAGTACTTC
CSAGGQTSGSFYEQYF
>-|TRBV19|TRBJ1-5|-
TGTGCCAGTAGTAGAGGGAGCCAGCCCCAGCATTTT
CASSRGSQPQHF
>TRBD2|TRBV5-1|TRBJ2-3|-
TGCGCCAGCAGCTTGGGTTCCAGCGGGAGCTCAGATACGCAGTATTTT
CASSLGSSGSSDTQYF
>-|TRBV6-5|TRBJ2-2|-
TGTGCCAGCAATCATAGGGGGCTCTTGGGCGGGGAACTGTTTTTT
CASNHRGLLGGELFF
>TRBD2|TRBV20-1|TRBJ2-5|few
TGCAGTGCTAGTTGGCTAGCGGGAAGAGAGACCCAGTACTTC
CSASWLAGRETQYF
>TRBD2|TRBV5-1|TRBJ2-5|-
TGCGCCAGCAGCTTGGTAATAGCGGGCCGAGAGACCCAGTACTTC
CASSLVIAGRETQYF
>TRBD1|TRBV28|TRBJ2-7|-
TGTGCCAGCAGTACTTTCTGGGACAGCCCCTACGAGCAGTACTTC
CASSTFWDSPYEQYF
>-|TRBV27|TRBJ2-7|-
TGTGCCAGCAGGGGACACCCCTACGAGCAGTACTTC
CASRGHPYEQYF
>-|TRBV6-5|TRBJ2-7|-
TGTGCCAGCAGTCCGCGTTACGAGCAGTACTTC
CASSPRYEQYF
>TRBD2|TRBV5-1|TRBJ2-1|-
TGCGCCAGCAGCTTGGGACTAGCGGGCTACAATGAGCAGTTCTTC
CASSLGLAGYNEQFF
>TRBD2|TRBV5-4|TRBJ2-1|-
TGTGCCAGCAGTCCTCTAGCGGGAGGATCCTACAATGAGCAGTTCTTC
CASSPLAGGSYNEQFF
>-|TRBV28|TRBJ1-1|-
TGTGCCAGCAGTTTACTGCGGTCGAACACTGAAGCTTTCTTT
CASSLLRSNTEAFF
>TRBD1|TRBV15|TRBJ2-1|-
TGTGCCGCTGGGAGATTAATAGGGGGCTCTTACAATGAGCAGTTCTTC
CAAGRLIGGSYNEQFF
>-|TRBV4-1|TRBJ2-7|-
TGCGCCAGCAGCCAATTCCTTTCGGTCCTCTACGAGCAGTACTTC
CASSQFLSVLYEQYF
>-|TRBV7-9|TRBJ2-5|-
TGTGCCAGCAGCTTGGTGGCAGGGGTAAAAGAGACCCAGTACTTC
CASSLVAGVKETQYF
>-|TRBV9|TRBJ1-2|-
TGTGCCAGCAGTCTCGCGGGGGGGAATGGCTACACCTTC
CASSLAGGNGYTF
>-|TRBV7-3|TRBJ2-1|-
TGTGCCAGCAGTCCTACTAGAACGTCTTATTATGAGCAGTTCTTC
CASSPTRTSYYEQFF
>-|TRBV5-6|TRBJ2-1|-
TGTGCCAGCAGCTTGGGAGAAGAGAACAATGAGCAGTTCTTC
CASSLGEENNEQFF
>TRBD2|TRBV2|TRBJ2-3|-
TGTGCCAGCAGTGAAGATGGCGGGAGGGCAGATACGCAGTATTTT
CASSEDGGRADTQYF
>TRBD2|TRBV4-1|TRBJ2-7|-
TGCGCCAGCAGTAGAAGTAGCGGGAGCGGATTAATCCCCTACGAGCAGTACTTC
CASSRSSGSGLIPYEQYF
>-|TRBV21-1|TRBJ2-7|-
TGTGCCAGCAGCCCCCGGGACATTAGACTAGCGGGAGTCTACGAGCAGTACTTC
CASSPRDIRLAGVYEQYF